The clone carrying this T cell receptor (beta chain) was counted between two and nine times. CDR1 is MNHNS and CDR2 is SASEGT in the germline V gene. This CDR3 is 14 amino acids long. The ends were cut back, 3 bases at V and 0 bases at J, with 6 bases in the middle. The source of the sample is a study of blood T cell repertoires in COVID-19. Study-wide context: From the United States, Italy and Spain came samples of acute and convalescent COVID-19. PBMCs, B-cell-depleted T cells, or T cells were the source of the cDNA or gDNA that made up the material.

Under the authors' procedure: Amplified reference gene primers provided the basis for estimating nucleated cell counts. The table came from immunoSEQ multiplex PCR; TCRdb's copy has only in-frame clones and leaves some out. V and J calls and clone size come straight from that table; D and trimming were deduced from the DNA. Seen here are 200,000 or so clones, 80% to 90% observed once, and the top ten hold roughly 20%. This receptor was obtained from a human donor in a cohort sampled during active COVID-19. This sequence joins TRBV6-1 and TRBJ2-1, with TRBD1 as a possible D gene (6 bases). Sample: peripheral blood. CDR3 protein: CASSETGSYNEQFF. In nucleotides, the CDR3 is TGTGCCAGCAGTGAGACAGGCTCCTACAATGAGCAGTTCTTC.